Below, one T cell receptor beta chain is given with its context. The repertoire was sequenced with immunoSEQ multiplex PCR; TCRdb's copy has only in-frame clones and lacks some. The top ten clones hold 13% of a sample with around 15,000 clones, roughly three fifths of them seen once. These data are taken from a study of radiation and T cells in renal cell carcinoma. CDR1 is ENHRY, CDR2 SYGVKD, per germline. The CDR3 runs 14 residues. Trimming took 6 bases from V and 3 from J, leaving 14 bases between them. Described treatment: treatment-naive control, cytoreductive nephrectomy. Here the sequenced sample was tumor tissue, taken from a patient whose treatment was nephrectomy without radiotherapy. This TCR came from a man aged 50-60 years with renal cell carcinoma. The rearrangement uses TRBV10-3 and TRBJ1-2, with D possibly being TRBD1 (5 bases). The CDR3 sequence is CAIRGATVDYGYTF. As DNA, the CDR3 is TGTGCCATCAGGGGCGCGACAGTGGACTATGGCTACACCTTC.